The 24 T cell receptor beta chains listed next were all sequenced from one sample in a study of blood T cell repertoires in COVID-19. The protocol was immunoSEQ multiplex PCR, while the TCRdb copy is restricted to in-frame clones and leaves out a portion. This table has some 190,000 clones, approximately 85% appearing once. The sequenced material came from peripheral blood. These receptors all stem from a woman in her sixties with acute or convalescent COVID-19.

V usage is TRBV18 and J usage is TRBJ1-2, with 12 nucleotides matching TRBD1. Germline assignment: CDR1 KGHSH and CDR2 LQKENI. This CDR3 comprises 15 residues. J was trimmed by 8 bases and V by 3 bases; bases with no gene match: 7. CDR3 residues: CASSPGGQGAEGYTF. The CDR3 DNA sequence: TGTGCCAGCTCACCCGGGGGACAGGGGGCGGAAGGCTACACCTTC.

The V call is TRBV4-2, the J call TRBJ2-3, with TRBD1 as a possible D gene (5 bases). With 0 bases removed from V and 2 bases from J, the gap between germline ends came to 12 bases. The germline CDR1 and CDR2 sequences are LGHNA and YNFKEQ. The CDR3 extends over 16 amino acids. CDR3 region: CASSQDPRQTTDTQYF. The CDR3 nucleotides are TGTGCCAGCAGCCAAGATCCGAGACAGACCACAGATACGCAGTATTTT.

The chain couples TRBV18 to TRBJ1-2, with 7 bases that match TRBD1. CDR3 length: 14 residues. After removal of 6 bases from V and 0 bases from J, the junction contained 4 bases not matched to a gene. Looked up from germline, CDR1 is KGHSH and CDR2 is LQKENI. The CDR3 nucleotides are TGTGCCAGCTCTCCGGACAGGACTAACTATGGCTACACCTTC. Translating it yields CASSPDRTNYGYTF.

The chain links TRBV5-1 to TRBJ2-1, with TRBD2 matching 13 bases. Germline values: CDR1 SGHRS, CDR2 YFSETQ. This CDR3 has 15 residues. The J segment lost 7 bases and the V segment lost 0 bases, leaving 1 base of the junction unmatched. The CDR3 loop is CASSLEGLAGNEQFF. The CDR3 DNA sequence: TGCGCCAGCAGCTTGGAGGGACTAGCGGGAAATGAGCAGTTCTTC.

The chain has TRBV18 and TRBJ2-3; perhaps TRBD2 as D (5 bases). Germline CDR1 and CDR2: KGHSH and LQKENI. V dropped 3 bases and J dropped 6 bases, with 10 bases sitting between them. The CDR3 is made up of 13 amino acids. CDR3 nucleotide sequence: TGTGCCAGCTCACCCCTGAGGGTGGATACGCAGTATTTT. Protein product: CASSPLRVDTQYF.

The chain is built from TRBV5-1 and TRBJ2-1; 11 bases map to TRBD1. Germline V gives CDR1 SGHRS, CDR2 YFSETQ. V was pared by 4 bases and J by 8 bases, with 8 bases of the junction left unmatched. The CDR3 is made up of 15 amino acids. Here the CDR3 DNA reads TGCGCCAGCAGCAGCGCCGGGACAGGGGGGGATGAGCAGTTCTTC. Translation gives CASSSAGTGGDEQFF.

The chain couples TRBV5-4 to TRBJ2-5, with D perhaps matching TRBD2 (6 bases). Germline values: CDR1 SGHNT, CDR2 YYREEE (reference sequence). Trimming left V 0 bases short and J 9 bases short, with 12 bases between. The CDR3 loop spans 13 amino acids. Here the CDR3 DNA reads TGTGCCAGCAGCTTGGAGGTTCCGGGGGCCCAGTACTTC. Protein sequence: CASSLEVPGAQYF.

The rearrangement uses TRBV29-1 and TRBJ2-1, with 11 bases lining up with TRBD2. Per the germline V gene, CDR1 is SQVTM and CDR2 is ANQGSEA. CDR3 length: 15 residues. V dropped 6 bases and J dropped 4; count of bases not matched to a gene: 8. CDR3 amino acids: CSVNGGTSGYNEQFF. Written as DNA, the CDR3 is TGCAGCGTAAATGGGGGGACTAGCGGATACAATGAGCAGTTCTTC.

The chain combines TRBV29-1 with TRBJ1-1; D uncertain. The CDR3 is 15 residues long. The V end was cut by 6 bases, the J end by 6 bases, with 23 bases between. Per the germline V gene, CDR1 is SQVTM and CDR2 is ANQGSEA. The CDR3 reads CSVAALRVRSSEAFF. CDR3 sequence (DNA): TGCAGCGTCGCCGCTTTGAGAGTTCGAAGTTCTGAAGCTTTCTTT.

On this clone itself: Other DNA sequences of this sample code for an identical CDR3. The V gene is TRBV27, the J gene TRBJ1-1, with D possibly TRBD1 on 5 matching bases. CDR1 is MNHEY and CDR2 is SMNVEV in the germline V gene (reference sequence). Trimming left V 2 bases short and J 2 bases short, with 6 bases between. This CDR3 contains 13 residues. This chain's CDR3 is CASSLTGNTEAFF. CDR3 coding DNA: TGTGCCAGCAGTTTAACAGGAAACACTGAAGCTTTCTTT.

The chain uses TRBV3-1 (or the pseudogene TRBV3-2) and TRBJ1-2; no definite D call. This CDR3 is 13 amino acids long. The germline V gene has CDR1 LGHDT and CDR2 YNNKEL (reference sequence). V was trimmed by 1 base and J by 7 bases, leaving 10 bases between them. The CDR3 DNA sequence: TGTGCCAGCAGCCAAGGGGCTGTTGGTGGCTACACCTTC. It is translated as CASSQGAVGGYTF.

V gene TRBV7-9 combines with J gene TRBJ1-2, with a possible D match to TRBD1 (6 bases). The V gene's germline CDR1 is SEHNR and CDR2 FQNEAQ (reference sequence). V was pared by 2 bases and J by 8 bases, with 12 bases between. The CDR3 runs 13 residues. CDR3 residues: CASSLSQGSGYTF. The DNA of the CDR3 is TGTGCCAGCAGCTTATCACAGGGTAGCGGCTACACCTTC.

DNA for the CDR3: TGTGCCAGCAGCCCCATAGCTAACTATGGCTACACCTTC. Translated: CASSPIANYGYTF. The V and J genes are TRBV7-9 and TRBJ1-2; D not resolved. Germline CDR1 is SEHNR and CDR2 is FQNEAQ (reference sequence). Trimming removed 5 bases from V and 0 bases from J, with 7 bases in between. The CDR3 has 13 residues.

This clone has a handful of counts. The chain uses TRBV19 and TRBJ1-4, with D maybe TRBD1 (5 bases). This CDR3 is 15 amino acids long. Germline CDR1 and CDR2: LNHDA and SQIVND (reference sequence). Trimming shortened V by 2 bases and J by 6 bases, and 13 bases separated the two germline ends. The CDR3 DNA follows: TGTGCCAGTAGTATAACTGGGCAGGGCTATGAAAAACTGTTTTTT. It is translated as CASSITGQGYEKLFF.

This clone has a handful of counts. The genes are TRBV5-8 and TRBJ1-1; 7 bases fit TRBD1. From germline, CDR1 is SGHTS and CDR2 YDEGEE. This CDR3 has 15 residues. The J segment lost 0 bases and the V segment lost 2 bases, leaving 4 bases of the junction unmatched. This chain's CDR3 is CASSFPGGLNTEAFF. CDR3 bases: TGTGCCAGCAGCTTTCCAGGGGGTCTGAACACTGAAGCTTTCTTT.

The chain has TRBV2 and TRBJ1-5; 8 nucleotides line up with TRBD1. The CDR3 spans 14 residues. The germline CDR1 and CDR2 sequences are SNHLY and FYNNEI. V was clipped by 6 bases and J by 4 bases; unmatched bases: 5. The chain's CDR3 is CASSFRQGNQPQHF. The CDR3 coding sequence is TGTGCCAGCAGCTTCCGACAGGGGAATCAGCCCCAGCATTTT.

This chain links TRBV28 with TRBJ2-5, with 14 bases identical to TRBD2. The CDR3 runs to 15 residues. The V gene end was trimmed by 6 bases and the J gene end by 4 bases; junction bases not matched to a gene: 4. CDR1 and CDR2 from the germline V gene are MDHEN and SYDVKM. CDR3 region: CASSSGTSGRETQYF. The DNA for the CDR3 is TGTGCCAGCAGCTCCGGGACTAGCGGGAGAGAGACCCAGTACTTC.

CDR3 sequence (DNA): TGTGCCAGCAGCCCCCGGTCGGGGGGAGTGACCCAGTACTTC. It encodes CASSPRSGGVTQYF. This chain joins TRBV7-2 and TRBJ2-5, with 7 bases fitting TRBD2. V shed 5 bases and J 7 bases; nucleotides not matched to a gene: 10. CDR1 is SGHTA, CDR2 FQGNSA, per germline. The CDR3 has 14 residues.

The chain links TRBV30 to TRBJ2-1; 13 bases align to TRBD2. Looked up from germline, CDR1 is GTSNPN and CDR2 is SVGIG (reference sequence). The CDR3 totals 16 residues. V lost 2 bases to trimming and J lost 8 bases; unmatched junction nucleotides: 9. CDR3 sequence: CAWSPLTSGRSHEQFF. The CDR3 DNA sequence: TGTGCCTGGAGTCCGCTGACTAGCGGGAGGTCTCATGAGCAGTTCTTC.

The V gene is TRBV1, the J gene TRBJ2-1; the table assigns TRBD2, which was not confirmed against the DNA. TRBV1 is a pseudogene. This CDR3 has 18 residues. The CDR3 DNA sequence: TGCACCAGCAGCCAGGGACTAGCGGGGACCCCCCCCGCCCCTGAGCAGTTCTTC. Amino acids: CTSSQGLAGTPPAPEQFF.

The J gene is TRBJ2-1, the V gene TRBV5-1; TRBD1 is a possible D gene (6 bases). From germline, CDR1 is SGHRS and CDR2 YFSETQ. This CDR3 comprises 14 residues. V lost 0 bases to trimming and J lost 7 bases, with 11 bases between them. CDR3 sequence reads: CASSLDQGWNEQFF. The CDR3 nucleotides read TGCGCCAGCAGCTTGGACCAGGGGTGGAATGAGCAGTTCTTC.

J is TRBJ2-1 and V is TRBV28; TRBD2 is a possible D gene (6 bases). The CDR3 is 14 amino acids. Trimming shortened V by 8 bases and J by 3 bases, and 14 bases separated the two germline ends. CDR1 and CDR2 (germline): MDHEN, SYDVKM. This CDR3 is CASFLAGGYNEQFF. DNA for the CDR3: TGTGCCAGCTTCCTGGCCGGGGGCTACAATGAGCAGTTCTTC. The whole variable domain, remainder taken from reference TRBV28 and TRBJ2-1, is DVKVTQSSRYLVKRTGEKVFLECVQDMDHENMFWYRQDPGLGLRLIYFSYDVKMKEKGDIPEGYSVSREKKERFSLILESASTNQTSMYLCASFLAGGYNEQFFGPGTRLTVL.

The chain employs TRBV27 and TRBJ2-1; 11 bases are shared with TRBD2. CDR3 length equals 15 residues. V lost 7 bases to trimming and J lost 8 bases; unmatched junction nucleotides: 10. Looked up from germline, CDR1 is MNHEY and CDR2 is SMNVEV (reference sequence). CDR3 coding DNA: TGTGCCAGCACCTCTCTAGCGGGAGGTATTGATGAGCAGTTCTTC. Translated, it gives CASTSLAGGIDEQFF.

The V call is TRBV5-1, the J call TRBJ2-1; TRBD2 aligns across 10 bases. The CDR3 sequence is 16 residues long. The J segment lost 10 bases and the V segment lost 0 bases, leaving 10 bases of the junction unmatched. Germline V lookup: CDR1 SGHRS, CDR2 YFSETQ. DNA for the CDR3: TGCGCCAGCAGCTTGGCGGAAACTAGCGGGGACGGAGAGCAGTTCTTC. This translates into CASSLAETSGDGEQFF.